Listed below are T cell receptor beta chains from one sample, sequenced in a study of T cells after yellow fever vaccination. Using its own MiXCR run on the 5' RACE reads, TCRdb lists one record per CDR3 protein. The top ten hold around 25% of the sample, which has 250,000 to 400,000 distinct CDR3 sequences, about 4% seen once. The sample in question was PBMCs, obtained 5 days after the yellow fever booster vaccination. All receptors come from a man between 18 and 35 years old who received the YFV17D yellow fever vaccine. Each CDR3 is given with its conserved first and last residue. A D gene is named only where the DNA matches it firmly. Clone size is not always given. Where it is, it says once, few, many or a class for expanded clones.

d_call j_call clone_size v_call cdr3_aa cdr3_nt
. TRBJ1-2 . TRBV5-1 CASSLERGNLLYGYTF TGCGCCAGCAGCTTGGAGCGGGGGAATCTACTCTATGGCTACACCTTC
. TRBJ2-2 . TRBV12-3/TRBV12-4 CASIVLGSGELFF TGTGCCAGCATCGTACTAGGTAGCGGGGAGCTGTTTTTT
. TRBJ1-1 many TRBV15 CATSRVGPEAFF TGTGCCACCAGCAGAGTGGGCCCTGAAGCTTTCTTT
. TRBJ2-7 many TRBV25-1 CASSDLTFTGEQYF TGTGCCAGCAGTGATTTGACATTCACGGGCGAGCAGTACTTC
. TRBJ1-1 . TRBV4-1 CASSQDLGGGTEAFF TGCGCCAGCAGCCAAGATTTGGGGGGAGGCACTGAAGCTTTCTTT
TRBD1 TRBJ1-4 few TRBV3-1 CASSETGLGRGEKLFF TGTGCCAGCAGCGAGACAGGGCTCGGGAGAGGTGAAAAACTGTTTTTT
TRBD2 TRBJ2-2 . TRBV6-5 CACSLTSGPTGELFF TGTGCCTGCAGTTTGACTAGCGGTCCCACCGGGGAGCTGTTTTTT
TRBD2 TRBJ2-5 many TRBV6-2/TRBV6-3 CASSSHTGLAGLQETQYF TGTGCCAGCAGTTCTCACACGGGACTAGCGGGTCTCCAAGAGACCCAGTACTTC
. TRBJ1-6 . TRBV7-2 CASSLGGTRGSPLHF TGTGCCAGCAGCTTAGGGGGGACCCGTGGGTCACCCCTCCACTTT
. TRBJ1-3 . TRBV7-9 CASSFGSADVIYF TGTGCCAGCAGCTTCGGATCGGCGGACGTCATATATTTT
. TRBJ2-2 few TRBV7-2 CASSLSIRRSNTGELFF TGTGCCAGCAGCTTAAGTATCCGGCGGTCGAACACCGGGGAGCTGTTTTTT
TRBD1 TRBJ2-6 many TRBV28 CASSGTVSGANVLTF TGTGCCAGCAGTGGGACAGTCTCTGGGGCCAACGTCCTGACTTTC
. TRBJ2-3 many TRBV7-2 CASSTFTDTQYF TGTGCCAGCAGCACCTTCACAGATACGCAGTATTTT
. TRBJ1-2 . TRBV7-6 CASSLVQGDGYTF TGTGCCAGCAGCTTAGTACAGGGAGATGGCTACACCTTC
. TRBJ2-1 . TRBV18 CASSPTIVSPSFDEQFF TGTGCCAGCTCACCGACTATCGTTTCACCCTCGTTTGATGAGCAGTTCTTC
. TRBJ1-1 . TRBV29-1 CSVESIFSYPVGAFF TGCAGCGTTGAATCTATCTTTAGTTATCCGGTTGGCGCTTTCTTT
. TRBJ2-2 . TRBV7-9 CASSRGLHEVAGELFF TGTGCCAGCAGCCGCGGACTACATGAAGTCGCCGGGGAGCTGTTTTTT
TRBD2 TRBJ2-5 few TRBV20-1 CSARDPRGDQETQYF TGCAGTGCTAGAGATCCGCGGGGGGACCAAGAGACCCAGTACTTC
TRBD2 TRBJ2-7 few TRBV20-1 CSASSASGAYEQYF TGCAGTGCTAGTTCAGCAAGCGGGGCCTACGAGCAGTACTTC
TRBD1 TRBJ2-4 many TRBV29-1 CSVRPLDRANIQYF TGCAGCGTCCGCCCTTTAGACAGGGCAAACATTCAGTACTTC
. TRBJ2-5 . TRBV6-5 CATHRRNQETQYF TGTGCCACTCACCGACGGAACCAAGAGACCCAGTACTTC
. TRBJ2-2 few TRBV29-1 CSVGGNDGELFF TGCAGCGTTGGAGGTAACGACGGGGAGCTGTTTTTT
. TRBJ2-7 . TRBV4-3 CASSQDLPGPYEQYF TGCGCCAGCAGCCAAGATCTTCCAGGGCCCTACGAGCAGTACTTC
. TRBJ2-1 few TRBV5-5 CATGGLGEQFF TGTGCCACCGGGGGATTGGGTGAGCAGTTCTTC
TRBD1 TRBJ2-3 . TRBV12-3/TRBV12-4 CASSYDRVDTQYF TGTGCCAGCAGTTACGACAGGGTAGATACGCAGTATTTT
. TRBJ1-5 many TRBV27 CASSFAGADQPQHF TGTGCCAGCAGTTTTGCAGGGGCGGATCAGCCCCAGCATTTT
. TRBJ2-3 . TRBV24-1 CATSAETDTQYF TGTGCCACCAGTGCGGAGACGGATACGCAGTATTTT
. TRBJ2-3 few TRBV20-1 CSARDRGYTDTQYF TGCAGTGCTAGAGATCGGGGATACACAGATACGCAGTATTTT
. TRBJ2-5 many TRBV7-3 CASSPGGLRETQYF TGTGCCAGCAGCCCCGGGGGGCTAAGGGAGACCCAGTACTTC
TRBD2 TRBJ2-4 . TRBV9 CASSAGTSGGLAKNIQYF TGTGCCAGCAGCGCCGGGACTAGCGGGGGATTAGCCAAAAACATTCAGTACTTC
. TRBJ1-6 . TRBV6-5 CASSYGSGSNSPLHF TGTGCCAGCAGTTACGGTTCGGGCAGTAATTCACCCCTCCACTTT
TRBD1 TRBJ2-2 many TRBV12-3/TRBV12-4 CASRQSRGRIRGTGELFF TGTGCCAGCAGGCAAAGCAGGGGGCGTATTCGGGGCACCGGGGAGCTGTTTTTT
. TRBJ2-7 many TRBV29-1 CSVEGTPYEQYF TGCAGCGTTGAAGGGACCCCCTACGAGCAGTACTTC
. TRBJ1-5 few TRBV4-1 CASSLLWGVNQPQHF TGCGCCAGCAGCCTCCTCTGGGGAGTCAATCAGCCCCAGCATTTT
TRBD2 TRBJ2-3 few TRBV20-1 CSARDPRGGDTQYF TGCAGTGCTAGAGATCCCCGGGGGGGAGATACGCAGTATTTT
. TRBJ2-5 few TRBV28 CASSFFPSQETQYF TGTGCCAGCAGTTTCTTTCCTTCCCAAGAGACCCAGTACTTC
. TRBJ1-3 many TRBV3-1 CASSLRSGNTIYF TGTGCCAGCAGCTTAAGATCTGGAAACACCATATATTTT
. TRBJ2-7 . TRBV20-1 CSAPGSSYEQYF TGCAGCGCACCAGGTTCCTCCTACGAGCAGTACTTC
. TRBJ2-1 many TRBV5-1 CASSLGAQQNEQFF TGCGCCAGCAGCTTGGGTGCGCAGCAGAATGAGCAGTTCTTC
. TRBJ2-5 many TRBV2 CASSEMETQYF TGTGCCAGCAGTGAAATGGAGACCCAGTACTTC
. TRBJ1-4 . TRBV11-2 CASSLGRGADEKLFF TGTGCCAGCAGCTTAGGACGGGGGGCAGACGAAAAACTGTTTTTT
. TRBJ1-2 few TRBV20-1 CSAIRTEFYGYTF TGCAGTGCTATCCGGACAGAGTTCTATGGCTACACCTTC
. TRBJ1-1 many TRBV14 CASSQPYGRGTEAFF TGTGCCAGCAGCCAACCGTATGGCAGAGGCACTGAAGCTTTCTTT